Following are 6 T cell receptor beta chains from one sample sequenced in a study of regulatory T cells in long-lasting Graves disease. Relying on iRepertoire HTBI primers and Arm-PCR of CDR3 regions, the team built TCR beta libraries. TCRdb re-derived calls from the multiplex PCR reads in MiXCR, one entry per CDR3 protein. The table records a few hundred thousand distinct CDR3 sequences, about 12% of them present only once. Time point of the sample: newly diagnosed GD, antithyroid drugs for less than 3 months. The authors made the TCR library using RNA they extracted from PBMCs. These data also formed part of another study, on T cells in Graves' hyperthyroidism and ophthalmopathy.

Sequenced here: peripheral blood mononuclear cells (PBMCs), sampled at new diagnosis, from a patient treated with antithyroid drugs. The receptors derive from a woman between 18 and 29 years old with Graves disease.

This clonotype appeared many times. V gene TRBV7-2 combines with J gene TRBJ2-3, with D hard to call. The V end lost 6 bases, the J end lost 2 bases, and 9 bases lay between the germline ends. The CDR3 is made up of 13 amino acids. Germline V gene lookup returns CDR1 SGHTA and CDR2 FQGNSA. CDR3 in amino acids: CASSYVPTDTQYF. The CDR3 nucleotides read TGTGCCAGCAGTTACGTACCCACAGATACGCAGTATTTT. The complete variable domain, with remaining parts taken from reference TRBV7-2 and TRBJ2-3, reads GAGVSQSPSNKVTEKGKDVELRCDPISGHTALYWYRQSLGQGLEFLIYFQGNSAPDKSGLPSDRFSAERTGGSVSTLTIQRTQQEDSAVYLCASSYVPTDTQYFGPGTRLTVL.

J is TRBJ2-7 and V is TRBV5-4; D not certain. The ends were cut back, 0 bases at V and 5 bases at J, with 9 bases in the middle. Germline-derived CDR1 and CDR2 are SGHNT and YYREEE (reference sequence). The CDR3 has 13 amino acids. The CDR3 reads CASSLGQYNEQYF. For the CDR3, the DNA is TGTGCCAGCAGCTTGGGACAATACAACGAGCAGTACTTC.

V gene TRBV11-2 combines with J gene TRBJ2-7; D tentatively reads TRBD1 or TRBD2 (5 bases each). The V end was cut by 1 base, the J end by 2 bases, with 15 bases between. The V gene's germline CDR1 is SGHAT and CDR2 FQNNGV. The CDR3 length is 16 residues. This chain's CDR3 is CASSLAGDQLPYEQYV. CDR3 coding DNA: TGTGCCAGCAGCTTAGCCGGGGACCAGCTCCCCTACGAGCAGTACGTC.

This clonotype occurred many times. The V gene is TRBV28, the J gene TRBJ1-2; no firm D call. The germline V and J ends were trimmed by 3 bases and 8 bases, with 7 bases remaining between them. This CDR3 comprises 11 residues. The germline gives CDR1 MDHEN, CDR2 SYDVKM. The CDR3: CASSFQAGYTF. In DNA, the CDR3 is TGTGCCAGCAGTTTTCAGGCGGGCTACACCTTC.

This chain links TRBV6-2 or TRBV6-3 with TRBJ1-5; a possible D gene is TRBD1 (6 bases). CDR1 and CDR2 from the germline V gene are MNHEY and SVGEGT. V lost 6 bases to trimming and J lost 7 bases, with 19 bases between them. This CDR3 has 15 amino acids. CDR3 sequence reads: CASSPQGGGGQPQHF. DNA for the CDR3: TGTGCCAGCAGCCCACAAGGGGGGGGCGGCCAGCCCCAGCATTTT.

This clonotype appeared many times. V gene TRBV20-1 combines with J gene TRBJ2-1, with D unresolved. Germline V gene data show CDR1 as DFQATT and CDR2 as SNEGSKA (reference sequence). V was shortened by 5 bases and J by 0 bases, with 11 bases between the two germline ends. The CDR3 extends over 14 amino acids. CDR3 bases: TGCAGTGCTTATTCTAAGAGCTCCTACAATGAGCAGTTCTTC. Protein product: CSAYSKSSYNEQFF.